The rows below give T cell receptor beta chains drawn from one sample of a study of radiotherapy plus CTLA-4 blockade in lung cancer. Using immunoSEQ multiplex PCR, the repertoire was profiled, and TCRdb retains in-frame clones only, with some absent. The sample has around 70,000 clones, around 83% seen once. This sample comprised peripheral blood, obtained from a patient treated with radiotherapy plus ipilimumab. The receptors shown here come from a human donor with non-small cell lung cancer who had a partial response to radiotherapy plus ipilimumab. Each CDR3 is given with its conserved first and last residue. D genes are given only for firm matches. Size is omitted from some rows. Given values are once, few, many or a class for expanded clones.

clone_size j_call v_call d_call cdr3_aa cdr3_nt
once TRBJ2-5 TRBV2 TRBD1 CASSATGPWETQYF TGTGCCAGCAGTGCGACAGGGCCATGGGAGACCCAGTACTTC
once TRBJ2-7 TRBV18 TRBD1 CASSNDRGYEQYF TGTGCCAGCTCAAACGACAGGGGATACGAGCAGTACTTC
- TRBJ2-1 TRBV30 - CAWSEVGEGEQFF TGTGCCTGGAGCGAGGTGGGCGAGGGTGAGCAGTTCTTC
- TRBJ1-1 TRBV6-6 - CASTFGAVNGAEAFF TGTGCCAGCACCTTTGGGGCAGTCAACGGAGCTGAAGCTTTCTTT
few TRBJ2-7 TRBV11-2 TRBD1 CASRPTGTGNPYEQYF TGTGCCAGCAGACCGACCGGGACAGGGAACCCCTACGAGCAGTACTTC
- TRBJ1-5 TRBV7-9 - CASSSRFNQPQHF TGTGCCAGCAGCTCCCGGTTCAATCAGCCCCAGCATTTT
once TRBJ2-5 TRBV5-1 TRBD2 CASSASGTSGSVETQYF TGCGCCAGCAGCGCGAGCGGGACTAGCGGGAGTGTAGAGACCCAGTACTTC
- TRBJ2-7 TRBV19 - CASSRPQTGEQYF TGTGCCAGTAGCCGACCCCAAACGGGGGAGCAGTACTTC
- TRBJ2-3 TRBV5-4 TRBD2 CASSLKSGGSTDTQYF TGTGCCAGCAGCTTGAAGAGCGGGGGGAGCACAGATACGCAGTATTTT
- TRBJ2-2 TRBV7-3 TRBD1 CASSKGQANTGELFF TGTGCCAGCAGTAAGGGACAGGCCAACACCGGGGAGCTGTTTTTT
- TRBJ1-2 TRBV7-4 - CASSLARVGGVNYGYTF TGTGCCAGCAGCTTAGCGCGGGTCGGGGGAGTTAACTATGGCTACACCTTC
- TRBJ1-1 TRBV19 - CASSIAKGRQTNTEAFF TGTGCCAGTAGTATAGCGAAGGGAAGACAGACAAACACTGAAGCTTTCTTT
- TRBJ2-1 TRBV5-1 - CASSGTNNEQFF TGCGCCAGCAGCGGGACAAACAATGAGCAGTTCTTC
- TRBJ1-1 TRBV19 - CASTPPGDPEAFF TGTGCCAGTACGCCCCCGGGGGACCCTGAAGCTTTCTTT
- TRBJ1-5 TRBV18 TRBD1 CASSPGTGNQPQHF TGTGCCAGCTCACCAGGGACAGGTAATCAGCCCCAGCATTTT
- TRBJ2-1 TRBV11-2 - CASSLTISYNEQFF TGTGCCAGCAGCTTAACAATCTCCTACAATGAGCAGTTCTTC
few TRBJ1-2 TRBV20-1 - CSAKGRGYYTF TGCAGTGCTAAAGGCAGGGGATACTACACCTTC
once TRBJ2-5 TRBV6-1 TRBD2 CASSESLAGGGETQYF TGTGCCAGCAGTGAATCCCTAGCGGGAGGAGGGGAGACCCAGTACTTC
- TRBJ1-5 TRBV6-1 - CASSEEELQGSQPQHF TGTGCCAGCAGTGAAGAGGAGTTGCAGGGATCGCAGCCCCAGCATTTT